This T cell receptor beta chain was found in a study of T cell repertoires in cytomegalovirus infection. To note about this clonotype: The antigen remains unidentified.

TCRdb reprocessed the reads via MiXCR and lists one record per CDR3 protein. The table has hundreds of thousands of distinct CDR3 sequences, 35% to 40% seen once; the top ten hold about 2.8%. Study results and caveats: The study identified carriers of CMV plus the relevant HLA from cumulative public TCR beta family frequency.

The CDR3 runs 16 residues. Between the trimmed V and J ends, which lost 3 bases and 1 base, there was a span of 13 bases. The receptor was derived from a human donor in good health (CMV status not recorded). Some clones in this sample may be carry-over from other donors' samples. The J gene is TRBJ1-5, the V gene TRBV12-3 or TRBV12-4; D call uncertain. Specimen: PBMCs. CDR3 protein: CASSLALPGSNQPQHF. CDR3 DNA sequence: TGTGCCAGCAGTTTGGCTCTCCCGGGCAGCAATCAGCCCCAGCATTTT.